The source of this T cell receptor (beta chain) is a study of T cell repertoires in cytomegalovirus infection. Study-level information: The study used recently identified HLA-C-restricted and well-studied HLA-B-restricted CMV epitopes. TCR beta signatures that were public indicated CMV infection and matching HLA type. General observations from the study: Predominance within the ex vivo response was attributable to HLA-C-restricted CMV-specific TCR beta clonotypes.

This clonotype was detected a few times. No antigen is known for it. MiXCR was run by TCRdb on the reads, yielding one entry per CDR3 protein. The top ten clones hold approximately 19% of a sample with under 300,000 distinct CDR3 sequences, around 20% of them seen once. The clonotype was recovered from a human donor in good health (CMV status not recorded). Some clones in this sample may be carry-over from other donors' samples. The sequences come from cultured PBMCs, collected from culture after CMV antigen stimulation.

CDR3 sequence: CASSRYMGGGRNQPQHF. DNA for the CDR3: TGTGCCAGTAGTCGATACATGGGCGGGGGTCGCAATCAGCCCCAGCATTTT. The V call is TRBV19, the J call TRBJ1-5, with D possibly being TRBD1 (5 bases). This CDR3 has 17 residues. V lost 5 bases, J lost 2 bases, and 19 bases lay in between. Germline CDR1 is LNHDA and CDR2 is SQIVND (reference sequence).